This T cell receptor beta chain derives from a study of blood T cells in healthy people across ages (dated by TCRdb to between 2014 and 2017). For the study in its entirety: In model experiments, template switching captured about one uniquely barcoded TCR beta cDNA molecule for every two T cells. Using deep sequencing normalized with unique cDNA molecular identifiers, the study measured how TCR beta repertoire diversity changes with age. The donors were split into four age groups: young (average roughly 15 years), middle-aged (roughly 42), aged (over 55) and long-lived (roughly 80). To avoid experimental bias, donors of different ages were randomly spread across the sequencing lanes. The study analyzed two additional independent replicas of 1 million unique cDNA reads from the same blood draw for two donors, one aged 18 to 29 and one aged 80 or older.

The table lists this clonotype with a few counts. It lacks a known antigen. There are no base qualities to consult, and no much larger clone falls within one base. The CDR3 starts with the cysteine, ends with the phenylalanine, and has 11 residues. Only the CDR3 region is kept as DNA, spanning 33 bases read in frame from base 1. The germline V gene (reference sequence) sets CDR1 to DFQATT and CDR2 to SNEGSKA. V and J lose 3 bases and 5 bases, and a span of 5 bases separates them. Broader findings and caveats from the paper: Estimates of total diversity based on one million sequenced T cells were considered lower bounds and underestimates. Observed TCR beta diversity per million T cells fell roughly linearly with age, and a significant reduction was already apparent by age roughly 41. Because profiling used bulk unsorted PBMCs, naive and antigen-experienced compartments could not be compared conclusively. The CMV infection status of donors was not known, potentially confounding age-related changes in expanded clonotypes. A strong correlation was found between observed TCR beta diversity and the percentage of naive T cells measured by flow cytometry. Compared with the aged group, the long-lived group had more naive CD4+ T cells, fewer expanded clones and increased TCR diversity, a pattern suggesting age selection.

Donors were 40 or so systemically healthy Caucasian individuals from Russia aged about 6 to 100 years. Approximately 9.3 milliliters of peripheral blood were drawn from each donor into EDTA-treated Vacutainer tubes. PBMCs were isolated by Ficoll-Paque density-gradient centrifugation, with at least 6.5 million obtained per sample. Trizol reagent was used to extract total RNA from the PBMCs, yielding at least 5.5 micrograms per sample. For every donor, an aliquot of PBMCs went through flow cytometry to measure the percentages of naive CD45RAhigh/CD27high T cells. Library method: 5' RACE. For sequencing, an Illumina HiSeq 2500 was employed. A second PCR of 7 to 11 cycles was run with a J-beta primer mix and a sample-barcoded 5' primer. Each TCR beta cDNA molecule received a unique molecular identifier from a template-switch 5' adaptor carrying 12 random nucleotides. Each sample yielded at least 2.5 million CDR3-containing paired-end reads. The Mint cDNA synthesis kit, primed by a TRBC-specific oligonucleotide, was used to synthesize first-strand cDNA from all RNA. After uracil-DNA glycosylase treatment, a first 18-cycle PCR used universal primers M1SS and BC2_uni_R on all cDNA. The paper's processing steps were these. For normalization, 1 million high-quality reads, each with a distinct molecular identifier, were randomly selected from each sample. Reads sharing molecular identifiers were discarded rather than binned into consensus sequences. MiTCR, with a Q25 quality threshold and the strictest error-elimination algorithm, was used for CDR3 identification, clonotype clustering and error correction. A nonparametric unseen species model with Euler transformation was used to estimate lower-bound total TCR beta diversity. TCRdb itself trimmed the public reads at Q25 with fastp, ran MiXCR and retained productive beta chains. CDR3 protein duplicates are merged, each entry listing the most common genes and DNA. What appears here as the V and J calls and clone size reflects TCRdb's work, not the paper's. This sample lists about 290,000 distinct CDR3 sequences; roughly 29% were detected once. Together, the top ten hold roughly 30% of the sample.

The chain is assembled from TRBV20-1 and TRBJ2-1; there is no confident call for the D gene. This clonotype was obtained from a woman in her 70s in good health. Input material: blood. The CDR3 amino acid sequence is: CSASAHNEQFF. The DNA reads as follows: TGCAGTGCTAGCGCCCACAATGAGCAGTTCTTC.